Detailed here is one T cell receptor (beta chain). Its antigen is unidentified. The data were produced by immunoSEQ multiplex PCR, yet TCRdb's version contains in-frame clones alone and is incomplete. The sample carries 10,000 or so clones, approximately 70% recorded once. Primary, local recurrence and metastasis osteosarcoma tumors were taken after treatment from poor-prognosis patients. The data derive from a study of the immune and genomic landscape of osteosarcoma. Study-wide findings and caveats: No matched normal tissue; external skin and blood data served as benchmarks. Limited clonal expansion was suggested by productive clonality averaging 0.09, maximum around 0.29. Clonality was higher in immune-hot C3 than cold C1, yet still low. Five cases had a single hyperexpanded clone dominating the repertoire, all with fewer than 100 T-cell clonotypes.

The sequencing sample was made of osteosarcoma tumor tissue from the lung. This sequence originates from a human donor with osteosarcoma.

The CDR3 spells CASSQDLRPGPEQFF. The CDR3, as DNA: TGTGCCAGCAGCCAAGATCTGCGGCCAGGGCCAGAGCAGTTCTTC. V and J are TRBV14 and TRBJ2-1, with D possibly TRBD1 on 5 matching bases. Germline loops: CDR1 SGHDN, CDR2 FVKESK. This CDR3 contains 15 residues. The V and J ends lost 0 bases and 10 bases respectively, with 16 bases between them.